This T cell receptor (beta chain) appears in the sequencing data of a study of cytomegalovirus exposure and HLA in healthy donors. Findings of the study overall: The study had only CMV serostatus as immune exposure information.

A remark on this clone: The antigen is undetermined.

Both 60 Vbeta primers and 13 Jbeta primers went into the PCR. Generated by immunoSEQ multiplex PCR, the TCRdb table keeps only in-frame clones and is missing some. Here the sample spans tens of thousands of clones, approximately 80% being singletons. The CDR3 runs 15 residues. V dropped 2 bases and J dropped 4 bases, with 14 bases sitting between them. The V gene's germline CDR1 is ENHRY and CDR2 SYGVKD. The specimen was PBMCs. The chain links TRBV10-3 to TRBJ1-2; D possibly corresponds to TRBD1 (5 bases). This receptor was identified in a human donor in good health. The CDR3 nucleotides read TGTGCCATCAGTGAGCCCTCCAGGGCGATCTATGGCTACACCTTC. Amino acid sequence: CAISEPSRAIYGYTF.